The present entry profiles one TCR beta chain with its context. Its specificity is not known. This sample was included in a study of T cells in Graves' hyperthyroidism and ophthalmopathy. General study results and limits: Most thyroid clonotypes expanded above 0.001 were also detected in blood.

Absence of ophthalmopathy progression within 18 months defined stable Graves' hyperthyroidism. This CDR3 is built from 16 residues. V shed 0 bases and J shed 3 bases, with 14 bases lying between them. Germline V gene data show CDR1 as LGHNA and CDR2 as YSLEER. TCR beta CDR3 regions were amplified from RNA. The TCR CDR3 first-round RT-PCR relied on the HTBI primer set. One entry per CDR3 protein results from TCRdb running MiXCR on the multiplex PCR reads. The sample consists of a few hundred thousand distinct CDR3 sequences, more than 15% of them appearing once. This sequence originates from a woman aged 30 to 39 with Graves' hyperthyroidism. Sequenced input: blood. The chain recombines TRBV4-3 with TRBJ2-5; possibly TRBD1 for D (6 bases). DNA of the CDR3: TGCGCCAGCAGCCAAGATCGTTGGGCAGGGGAAGAGACCCAGTACTTC. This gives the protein CASSQDRWAGEETQYF.